This is a list of T cell receptor beta chains from one sample in a study of blood T cell repertoires in COVID-19. Sequenced by immunoSEQ multiplex PCR; TCRdb stores in-frame clones only, minus some. The table lists some 360,000 clones, around nine tenths of them singletons. The sample comprised PBMCs or T cells enriched from blood (not recorded which). The source of these receptors is a woman aged 30 to 39 who had been exposed to COVID-19. CDR3s include the opening cysteine and the closing phenylalanine or tryptophan. The D gene is left open where the match is weak. Expanded clones are given a class, and other clones once, few, many or no size at all.

>TRBJ2-7|TRBD2|TRBV28|.|16
TGTGCCAGCAGTTTCCCCTTAGCGGGAGGGGCCTACGAGCAGTACTTC
CASSFPLAGGAYEQYF
>TRBJ2-4|.|TRBV11-2|.|18
TGTGCCAGCAGCTTAGATTCAAGTCGAATAGTAGTCAAAAACATTCAGTACTTC
CASSLDSSRIVVKNIQYF
>TRBJ2-7|TRBD2|TRBV7-3|.|17
TGTGCCAGCAGCCCCACCATTAGCGGGATGCGCTCCTACGAGCAGTACTTC
CASSPTISGMRSYEQYF
>TRBJ2-3|.|TRBV24-1|.|13
TGTGCCACCATAGTGGGGGCCACAGATACGCAGTATTTT
CATIVGATDTQYF
>TRBJ2-3|TRBD2|TRBV11-2|.|19
TGTGCCAGCAGCCAATATCTCCCGGGACTAGCGGGATTCACAGATACGCAGTATTTT
CASSQYLPGLAGFTDTQYF
>TRBJ1-1|.|TRBV9|once|12
TGTGCCAGCAGCCCCAGAGGCACTGAAGCTTTCTTT
CASSPRGTEAFF
>TRBJ2-1|TRBD1|TRBV7-3|.|15
TGTGCCAGCAGCTTAGGGACAGGCTCCTACAATGAGCAGTTCTTC
CASSLGTGSYNEQFF
>TRBJ2-3|TRBD2|TRBV27|.|14
TGTGCCAGCAGTTGGGTAGCGGGACTTGATACGCAGTATTTT
CASSWVAGLDTQYF
>TRBJ1-5|.|TRBV28|.|17
TGTGCCAGCAGTCCACCTCACTTAGGACGGGGAAATCAGCCCCAGCATTTT
CASSPPHLGRGNQPQHF
>TRBJ2-5|.|TRBV4-1|.|16
TGCGCCAGCAGCCAAGAAGTCCCAGGGACTCAAGAGACCCAGTACTTC
CASSQEVPGTQETQYF
>TRBJ2-4|.|TRBV7-6|.|17
TGTGCCCCGAGGCGGGCATTAGCAGATATAGCCAAAAACATTCAGTACTTC
CAPRRALADIAKNIQYF
>TRBJ1-1|TRBD1|TRBV7-2|.|14
TGTGCCAGCAGCGGGACAGGGGTGAACACTGAAGCTTTCTTT
CASSGTGVNTEAFF
>TRBJ2-1|.|TRBV7-6|.|14
TGTGCCAGCAGCCCCCATCCTAGTTTCAATGAGCAGTTCTTC
CASSPHPSFNEQFF
>TRBJ2-7|.|TRBV7-3|.|12
TGTGCCAGCAGCCCTGGTTTCGGCGAGCAGTACTTC
CASSPGFGEQYF
>TRBJ1-2|TRBD1|TRBV24-1|.|14
TGTGCCACCATCGGACAGGACCCAACTAATGGCTACACCTTC
CATIGQDPTNGYTF
>TRBJ1-1|TRBD1|TRBV7-9|.|14
TGTGCCAGCAGCTTAAGGGGGCTGAACACTGAAGCTTTCTTT
CASSLRGLNTEAFF
>TRBJ2-7|TRBD2|TRBV10-3|few|16
TGTGCCATCAGTCCGGACCGGACTAGCGGAGCCTACGAGCAGTACTTC
CAISPDRTSGAYEQYF
>TRBJ2-5|TRBD2|TRBV10-1|.|14
TGCGCCAGCAGTCCGGGAGGGCCTCAAGAGACCCAGTACTTC
CASSPGGPQETQYF
>TRBJ2-2|TRBD2|TRBV2|.|16
TGTGCCAGCATCTTAGCGGGCCCACCGAACACCGGGGAGCTGTTTTTT
CASILAGPPNTGELFF
>TRBJ2-5|.|TRBV12-5|.|14
TGTGCTAGTGGTTGGGGGAGGTTCCAAGAGACCCAGTACTTC
CASGWGRFQETQYF
>TRBJ1-1|.|TRBV28|.|15
TGTGCCAGCACCCAAGGGATCCCAGGGTACACTGAAGCTTTCTTT
CASTQGIPGYTEAFF
>TRBJ2-7|.|TRBV2|.|14
TGTGCCAGCAGTGAAGGTTGGAGAACCTACGAGCAGTACTTC
CASSEGWRTYEQYF
>TRBJ2-7|TRBD1|TRBV2|few|16
TGTGCCAGCAGTGTTGACTCCGGGACAGGGACCTACGAGCAGTACTTC
CASSVDSGTGTYEQYF
>TRBJ1-5|.|TRBV20-1|once|15
TGCAGTGCTAGTTTGTCGGGGGTTAACAATCAGCCCCAGCATTTT
CSASLSGVNNQPQHF
>TRBJ1-2|TRBD1|TRBV5-5|few|14
TGTGCCAGCAGCTTGGACAGGGGCCGGTATGGCTACACCTTC
CASSLDRGRYGYTF
>TRBJ1-1|.|TRBV12-3/TRBV12-4|once|12
TGTGCCAGCAGTTTCTCCCACACTGAAGCTTTCTTT
CASSFSHTEAFF
>TRBJ1-5|TRBD1|TRBV27|.|15
TGTGCCAGCAGTGTACAGGGGTTTGACAATCAGCCCCAGCATTTT
CASSVQGFDNQPQHF
>TRBJ2-2|TRBD2|TRBV7-9|.|17
TGTGCCAGCAGCGCGGCGACTAGCGGGAGTTACACCGGGGAGCTGTTTTTT
CASSAATSGSYTGELFF
>TRBJ2-3|TRBD1|TRBV3-1/TRBV3-2|.|17
TGTGCCAGCAGCCAAGGCCGACAGGGGAAAGAGCGGGATACGCAGTATTTT
CASSQGRQGKERDTQYF
>TRBJ2-1|TRBD1|TRBV24-1|.|16
TGTGCCACCAGTGATTTGTGGGGACAGAATTACAATGAGCAGTTCTTC
CATSDLWGQNYNEQFF
>TRBJ1-1|.|TRBV12-5|.|12
TGTGCTAGTGGTTCCCGGGGGAGGGAAGCTTTCTTT
CASGSRGREAFF
>TRBJ2-1|TRBD2|TRBV5-1|.|16
TGCGCCAGCAGCTTGGGGGGGGGACCCCTGAGCAATGAGCAGTTCTTC
CASSLGGGPLSNEQFF
>TRBJ1-2|TRBD1|TRBV27|.|14
TGTGCCAGCAGTTTATTGGGACAGCCCTATGGCTACACCTTC
CASSLLGQPYGYTF
>TRBJ1-5|TRBD1|TRBV5-5|.|14
TGTGCCAGCAGCACCAAGACAGGGGGTCAGCCCCAGCATTTT
CASSTKTGGQPQHF
>TRBJ1-1|.|TRBV2|.|14
TGTGCCAGCTCTATGACAGAGATGAACACTGAAGCTTTCTTT
CASSMTEMNTEAFF
>TRBJ2-1|TRBD1|TRBV19|once|15
TGTGCCAGTAGCCTGAGTGGGACAGGGAAGGGTGAGCAGTTCTTC
CASSLSGTGKGEQFF
>TRBJ1-4|.|TRBV28|.|14
TGTGCCAGCAGTTTAGTGGGGGGATATGAAAAACTGTTTTTT
CASSLVGGYEKLFF